These 19 T cell receptor beta chains were sequenced from one sample in a study of T cells after yellow fever vaccination. TCRdb re-derived calls from the 5' RACE reads in MiXCR, one entry per CDR3 protein. This table holds over 300,000 distinct CDR3 sequences, 4.1% found once. Here the sequenced sample was PBMCs, taken 5 days after the yellow fever booster vaccination. The source of these receptors is a man aged 18 to 29 who received the YFV17D yellow fever vaccine.

The chain recombines TRBV28 with TRBJ2-3; 13 positions agree with TRBD2. The V segment lost 5 bases and the J segment 7 bases; nucleotides outside the gene matches: 9. The CDR3 runs 16 residues. The germline gives CDR1 MDHEN, CDR2 SYDVKM. The CDR3 is CASSLRTSGGRNTQYF. The DNA of the CDR3 is TGTGCCAGCAGTCTCCGGACTAGCGGGGGAAGGAATACGCAGTATTTT. Full variable domain (missing parts from reference TRBV28 and TRBJ2-3): DVKVTQSSRYLVKRTGEKVFLECVQDMDHENMFWYRQDPGLGLRLIYFSYDVKMKEKGDIPEGYSVSREKKERFSLILESASTNQTSMYLCASSLRTSGGRNTQYFGPGTRLTVL.

J is TRBJ2-1 and V is TRBV6-5, with D unresolved. The CDR3 spans 14 residues. Germline lookup yields CDR1 MNHEY and CDR2 SVGAGI. CDR3 DNA sequence: TGTGCGGTACGTCATCTGAGCTCCTACAATGAGCAGTTCTTC. Its protein product is CAVRHLSSYNEQFF.

In this sample, this clonotype turned up a few times. The V call is TRBV12-3 or TRBV12-4, the J call TRBJ1-2; D uncertain. CDR3 length: 14 residues. The V gene lost 2 bases and the J gene lost 3 bases, with 10 bases spanning the gap. The CDR3 here is CASSLQVRYYGYTF. The CDR3 DNA is TGTGCCAGCAGTTTACAGGTTCGGTACTATGGCTACACCTTC.

This chain connects TRBV5-1 to TRBJ2-3; tentative D call: TRBD1 (5 bases). The germline V gene encodes CDR1 SGHRS and CDR2 YFSETQ. CDR3 size: 15 residues. V was trimmed by 6 bases and J by 0 bases, leaving 14 bases between them. This chain's CDR3 is CASTADSPSTDTQYF. CDR3 sequence (DNA): TGCGCCAGCACTGCAGACAGCCCTAGCACAGATACGCAGTATTTT.

This clonotype was detected ten times or more. The chain links TRBV29-1 to TRBJ1-5; D is undetermined. Trimming took 0 bases from V and 2 from J, leaving 8 bases between them. This CDR3 contains 14 residues. CDR1 SQVTM and CDR2 ANQGSEA come from the germline V gene. The CDR3 protein is CSVEESGGNQPQHF. The CDR3 DNA is TGCAGCGTTGAAGAAAGCGGGGGCAATCAGCCCCAGCATTTT.

This clonotype was seen ten or more times. This sequence joins TRBV10-3 and TRBJ1-1, with 8 bases lining up with TRBD1. This CDR3 has 15 residues. Germline V gene lookup returns CDR1 ENHRY and CDR2 SYGVKD. The V segment lost 2 bases and the J segment 6 bases; nucleotides outside the gene matches: 8. DNA of the CDR3: TGTGCCATCAGTGAGCCGGACAGGGATGGGGCTGAAGCTTTCTTT. Translated: CAISEPDRDGAEAFF.

This clonotype was seen a few times. The J gene is TRBJ1-4, the V gene TRBV29-1; D uncertain. The CDR3 runs to 11 residues. Germline V gene sequence: CDR1 SQVTM, CDR2 ANQGSEA. V shed 1 base and J shed 14 bases, with 11 bases lying between them. CDR3 region: CSVEGRGGLFF. The CDR3 DNA is TGCAGCGTTGAAGGCCGGGGTGGGCTGTTTTTT.

This clonotype occurred many times. This chain joins TRBV4-1 and TRBJ2-5; D is perhaps TRBD2 (6 bases). The germline V gene has CDR1 MGHRA and CDR2 YSYEKL. CDR3 length: 15 residues. Trimming stripped 7 bases from V and 6 bases from J, with 21 bases between. This CDR3 is CASKVWGVGWKTQYF. The CDR3 DNA sequence: TGCGCCAGCAAGGTTTGGGGGGTCGGGTGGAAGACCCAGTACTTC.

This clonotype was found a few times. The V and J genes are TRBV6-5 and TRBJ1-6; D gene unclear. Germline assignment: CDR1 MNHEY and CDR2 SVGAGI. The CDR3 consists of 13 residues. V was shortened by 0 bases and J by 7 bases, with 4 bases between the two germline ends. CDR3 DNA sequence: TGTGCCAGCAGTTACTCTAGGAATTCACCCCTCCACTTT. Protein product: CASSYSRNSPLHF.

The chain joins TRBV4-3 to TRBJ2-7; D is possibly TRBD1 or TRBD2 (5 bases each). V shed 0 bases and J shed 2 bases, with 11 bases lying between them. From germline, CDR1 is LGHNA and CDR2 YSLEER. The CDR3 is made up of 15 amino acids. CDR3 DNA: TGCGCCAGCAGCCAAGACTGGGACCCCACCTACGAGCAGTACTTC. Its protein product is CASSQDWDPTYEQYF.

This clonotype occurred many times. This rearrangement joins TRBV20-1 to TRBJ2-3, with a possible D match to TRBD2 (6 bases). This CDR3 spans 15 amino acids. Trimming cost V 6 bases and J 2 bases, with 18 bases left between them. Germline values: CDR1 DFQATT, CDR2 SNEGSKA (reference sequence). The CDR3 DNA reads as TGCAGTGCCCCGACCCTCGAGCGGGTCACAGATACGCAGTATTTT. Its translation: CSAPTLERVTDTQYF.

This clonotype was counted ten times or more. This chain uses TRBV19 with TRBJ1-1, with 8 bases lining up with TRBD1. Per germline, CDR1 LNHDA and CDR2 SQIVND (reference sequence). V lost 1 base, J lost 9 bases, and 4 bases stayed unmatched. The CDR3 is 13 amino acids. The CDR3 DNA is TGTGCCAGTAGTATAGCCGGACAGGGAAAAGCTTTCTTT. Translating it yields CASSIAGQGKAFF.

The chain has TRBV24-1 and TRBJ1-2, with D uncertain. The CDR3 is 12 amino acids. The V end lost 0 bases, the J end lost 10 bases, and 8 bases lay between the germline ends. Germline V lookup: CDR1 KGHDR, CDR2 SFDVKD. Here the CDR3 DNA reads TGTGCCACCAGTGATTTGGATGTGGACTACACCTTC. Residues: CATSDLDVDYTF.

This chain connects TRBV2 to TRBJ2-1; 7 positions match TRBD1. Per the germline V gene, CDR1 is SNHLY and CDR2 is FYNNEI. The V and J ends lost 6 bases and 15 bases, in that order; junction bases with no gene match: 11. The CDR3 is 12 residues long. CDR3 bases: TGTGCCAGCAGCCAAAGGACAGGTCCAAGGTTCTTC. This codes for CASSQRTGPRFF.

The genes are TRBV9 and TRBJ2-1; possible D gene TRBD2, 6 bases. Between the trimmed V and J ends, which lost 4 bases and 10 bases, there was a span of 18 bases. Germline CDR1 is SGDLS and CDR2 is YYNGEE. CDR3 length equals 14 residues. The CDR3 bases are TGTGCCAGCAGCCCCTGGTCCGGGACTTCGGAGCAGTTCTTC. This translates into CASSPWSGTSEQFF.

This clonotype was recorded a few times. The J gene is TRBJ2-7, the V gene TRBV20-1; no clear D gene. The germline V gene encodes CDR1 DFQATT and CDR2 SNEGSKA (reference sequence). V was clipped by 3 bases and J by 3 bases, with 9 bases between them. The CDR3 has 12 residues. The CDR3 DNA reads TGCAGTGCTAGGGTCCGCAACTACGAGCAGTACTTC. Translation: CSARVRNYEQYF.

The chain is built from TRBV4-1 and TRBJ1-6; D remains ambiguous. This CDR3 is built from 15 residues. Per the germline V gene, CDR1 is MGHRA and CDR2 is YSYEKL. Deletions cut 2 bases from V and 11 bases from J, with 16 bases between. DNA for the CDR3: TGCGCCAGCAGCCAAAATCGGGGAGAAAAAGCACCCCTCCACTTT. It is translated as CASSQNRGEKAPLHF.

This clonotype was found a few times. CDR3 DNA sequence: TGTGCCAGCAGTTATGGGGGTCTCGATTCACCCCTCCACTTT. The encoded protein is CASSYGGLDSPLHF. The chain uses TRBV27 and TRBJ1-6; TRBD1 is a possible D gene (5 bases). CDR1 and CDR2 (germline): MNHEY, SMNVEV (reference sequence). The CDR3 has 14 residues. V was pared by 4 bases and J by 8 bases, with 12 bases between.

Note on this clonotype: Its ends do not fully match the called genes, so a read error is possible. This chain connects TRBV5-6 to TRBJ2-5; no clear D gene. In germline, CDR1 is SGHDT, CDR2 YYEEEE. This CDR3 has 11 amino acids. The CDR3 DNA reads as TGTGCCAGCAGCTTGGTGGGCTCCATCGAGTTC. Translation gives CASSLVGSIEF.